The entry below describes one T cell receptor beta chain. The data were obtained in a study of blood T cell repertoires in COVID-19. TCRdb keeps only in-frame clones here, not all; method: immunoSEQ multiplex PCR. The data contain hundreds of thousands of clones, more than 75% of them seen just once; the ten biggest clones take up 1% to 1.5%. The germline V gene encodes CDR1 SGHRS and CDR2 YFSETQ. The CDR3 loop spans 16 amino acids. V trimming: 5 bases; J trimming: 2 bases; junction bases outside the gene matches: 7. The genes are TRBV5-1 and TRBJ2-2; 9 nucleotides match TRBD2. The sequence came from a man between 65 and 85 years old with acute or convalescent COVID-19. Sequenced: peripheral blood. CDR3 coding DNA: TGCGCCAGCAGTTTGCTAGCGGGGAGCAACACCGGGGAGCTGTTTTTT. Translated, it gives CASSLLAGSNTGELFF. Together with reference TRBV5-1 and TRBJ2-2, the CDR3 gives the full variable domain: KAGVTQTPRYLIKTRGQQVTLSCSPISGHRSVSWYQQTPGQGLQFLFEYFSETQRNKGNFPGRFSGRQFSNSRSEMNVSTLELGDSALYLCASSLLAGSNTGELFFGEGSRLTVL.